This T cell receptor beta chain was sequenced in a study of cytomegalovirus exposure and HLA in healthy donors. Study-level points and caveats: Most subjects had HLA-A and HLA-B alleles reportedly predicted accurately by TCR beta sequences. Clonal expansion, a later analysis showed, was greater in HLA-associated TCR beta chains than in equally common others.

Among the donors, all were healthy bone marrow donors. There are 14 residues in the CDR3. Germline V CDR1 and CDR2: MNHEY, SVGAGI. V lost 7 bases, J lost 8 bases, and 9 bases stayed unmatched. The primer mix had 60 Vbeta and 13 Jbeta primers. The table came from immunoSEQ multiplex PCR; TCRdb's copy has only in-frame clones and leaves some out. The sample contains 150,000 to 200,000 clones, 80% of which appear only once. Note on this clone: What it binds is unknown.

What was sequenced was PBMCs. The gene calls are TRBV6-5 and TRBJ1-4; 8 positions match TRBD1. The source is a woman aged 35 to 49 in good health and CMV-seronegative. The CDR3 sequence: CASMPGTGWEKLFF. The CDR3 coding sequence is TGTGCCAGCATGCCAGGGACAGGTTGGGAAAAACTGTTTTTT.